This passage covers 19 T cell receptor beta chains from one sample sequenced in a study of blood T cells in healthy people across ages. A J-beta primer mix and a sample-barcoded 5' primer were used in a second PCR of roughly 7 to 12 cycles. TCRdb re-derived calls from the 5' RACE reads in MiXCR, one entry per CDR3 protein. The profile covers approximately 1.5 million distinct CDR3 sequences, with roughly 43% appearing a single time and approximately 4.1% taken by the ten largest. Sequences were obtained from blood. Receptors originate from a woman in her late teens or twenties in good health.

This clonotype was seen once. This rearrangement joins TRBV29-1 to TRBJ1-1, with unresolved D. Looked up from germline, CDR1 is SQVTM and CDR2 is ANQGSEA. The length of the CDR3 is 14 residues. With 7 bases removed from V and 0 bases from J, the gap between germline ends came to 15 bases. CDR3 loop: CSAEAGWVNTEAFF. In DNA, the CDR3 is TGCAGCGCCGAGGCAGGTTGGGTGAACACTGAAGCTTTCTTT.

Comment on this clonotype: At one boundary the junction diverges from the germline segment, which might be a read error. This chain joins TRBV10-3 and TRBJ1-1; D might be TRBD1 (6 bases). Looked up from germline, CDR1 is ENHRY and CDR2 is SYGVKD. The CDR3 contains 15 residues. The CDR3 region is CATSDPGEMNTEAFF. The CDR3 coding sequence is TGTGCCACCAGTGATCCAGGGGAAATGAACACTGAAGCTTTCTTT.

On this clonotype: One end of the junction fails to match germline, which may point to a read error. The rearrangement uses TRBV6-2 or TRBV6-3 and TRBJ2-2, with 9 nucleotides matching TRBD1. Germline assignment: CDR1 MNHEY and CDR2 SVGEGT. The CDR3 consists of 15 residues. The CDR3 DNA is TGTGCCAGTAGTCGGGACAGGGTTCAAACCGGGGAACTGTTTTTT. Translated: CASSRDRVQTGELFF.

The chain combines TRBV7-9 with TRBJ2-7; 8 bases map to TRBD1. The CDR3 is 15 residues long. The V and J ends lost 5 bases and 5 bases, in that order; junction bases with no gene match: 11. Germline V gene lookup returns CDR1 SEHNR and CDR2 FQNEAQ (reference sequence). The CDR3 sequence is CASSLDRGLLHEQYF. Here the CDR3 DNA reads TGTGCCAGCAGCCTAGACAGGGGACTGCTTCACGAGCAGTACTTC.

The CDR3 is CASSQVGGMAYEQYF. CDR3 nucleotide sequence: TGTGCCAGCAGCCAAGTTGGTGGGATGGCCTACGAGCAGTACTTC. The V and J genes are TRBV3-1 and TRBJ2-5; D not resolved. Near its end, the DNA agrees better with TRBJ2-7, so the J call may be wrong. The CDR3 loop spans 15 amino acids. Germline V gives CDR1 LGHDT, CDR2 YNNKEL (reference sequence).

About this clonotype: A much larger clone lies one base from this, so it may be a read error. The CDR3 nucleotides are TGCAGCGCCCCGGGGGCTGGCGCATACACAGATACGCAGTATTTT. Translation gives CSAPGAGAYTDTQYF. The V gene is TRBV29-1, the J gene TRBJ2-3; D assignment may be TRBD1 or TRBD2 (6 bases each). The germline V gene has CDR1 SQVTM and CDR2 ANQGSEA. The CDR3 sequence is 15 residues long. The V end was cut by 7 bases, the J end by 2 bases, with 19 bases between.

This clonotype was seen a few times. The V gene is TRBV4-2, the J gene TRBJ2-5; TRBD2 is a possible D gene (6 bases). The germline gives CDR1 LGHNA, CDR2 YNFKEQ. Trimming took 4 bases from V and 2 from J, leaving 11 bases between them. The CDR3 length is 14 residues. The CDR3 protein is CASSRDWNQETQYF. CDR3 in DNA: TGTGCCAGCAGCCGGGACTGGAATCAAGAGACCCAGTACTTC.

The chain joins TRBV11-2 to TRBJ1-2, with a weak D call TRBD1 (6 bases). V dropped 3 bases and J dropped 5 bases, with 13 bases sitting between them. The CDR3 has 14 amino acids. CDR1 and CDR2 from the germline V gene are SGHAT and FQNNGV. CDR3 nucleotide sequence: TGTGCCAGCAGCTTCCTCGGGACACCGTATGGCTACACCTTC. This encodes CASSFLGTPYGYTF.

J is TRBJ1-2 and V is TRBV20-1; TRBD1 matches 8 bases. After removal of 7 bases from V and 4 bases from J, the junction contained 8 bases not matched to a gene. Per germline, CDR1 DFQATT and CDR2 SNEGSKA (reference sequence). This CDR3 spans 13 amino acids. The CDR3: CSVPHDRGYGYTF. DNA for the CDR3: TGCAGTGTCCCTCATGACAGGGGCTATGGCTACACCTTC.

This clonotype was picked up a small number of times. The rearrangement uses TRBV3-1 and TRBJ2-7, with D uncertain. V dropped 0 bases and J dropped 6 bases, with 12 bases sitting between them. CDR3 length equals 14 residues. CDR1 and CDR2 from the germline V gene are LGHDT and YNNKEL (reference sequence). The CDR3 DNA reads TGTGCCAGCAGCCAAGATATCCAGTTCCTCGAGCAGTACTTC. Amino acid sequence: CASSQDIQFLEQYF.

This clonotype was counted only a few times. The chain uses TRBV20-1 and TRBJ1-2, with unresolved D. Germline values: CDR1 DFQATT, CDR2 SNEGSKA (reference sequence). Trimming pared 0 bases from V and 1 base from J, leaving 9 bases between. This CDR3 is built from 14 residues. The CDR3 loop is CSARDHRVNYGYTF. DNA of the CDR3: TGCAGTGCTAGAGATCATCGGGTTAACTATGGCTACACCTTC.

J is TRBJ2-4 and V is TRBV5-1; 9 nucleotides match TRBD1. Germline CDR1 SGHRS, CDR2 YFSETQ. With 4 bases clipped from V and 7 bases from J, the junction kept 6 bases outside the gene matches. The CDR3 is made up of 14 amino acids. This CDR3 is CASSSTGGMNIQYF. The CDR3 DNA sequence: TGCGCCAGCAGCAGCACAGGGGGCATGAACATTCAGTACTTC.

The chain recombines TRBV6-2 or TRBV6-3 with TRBJ1-5; D is uncertain. The length of the CDR3 is 14 residues. In germline, CDR1 is MNHEY, CDR2 SVGEGT. V gave up 3 bases and J gave up 2 bases, with 8 bases separating them. The CDR3, as DNA: TGTGCCAGCAGTTATCTCCAGGGCAATCAGCCCCAGCATTTT. Its translation: CASSYLQGNQPQHF.

Only a few counts were recorded for this clonotype. This chain uses TRBV7-9 with TRBJ2-3, with TRBD2 matching over 15 bases. The germline V gene encodes CDR1 SEHNR and CDR2 FQNEAQ (reference sequence). V trimming: 4 bases; J trimming: 1 base; junction bases outside the gene matches: 6. This CDR3 contains 18 residues. The CDR3 loop reads CASSSGLAGGLGTDTQYF. The CDR3 coding sequence is TGTGCCAGCAGCTCCGGACTAGCGGGGGGGCTCGGCACAGATACGCAGTATTTT.

The chain has TRBV20-1 and TRBJ2-7, with 9 bases matching TRBD2. The J call is doubtful: the DNA matches TRBJ2-5 better. This CDR3 region has 14 residues. The germline V gene encodes CDR1 DFQATT and CDR2 SNEGSKA (reference sequence). The CDR3 nucleotides read TGCAGTGCCTTCCGACGAGCGGGGGGAGAGACCCAGTACTTC. Translating gives CSAFRRAGGETQYF.

The rearrangement joins TRBV12-3 or TRBV12-4 to TRBJ2-2, with D perhaps matching TRBD1 or TRBD2 (5 bases each). This CDR3 is 16 amino acids long. V was clipped by 5 bases and J by 7 bases, with 20 bases between them. The CDR3 DNA is TGTGCCAGCAGTCCGGGAAGCAGGGCAAGGGGCGGGGAGCTGTTTTTT. Protein product: CASSPGSRARGGELFF.

J is TRBJ1-2 and V is TRBV27, with D possibly being TRBD1 (6 bases). CDR1 and CDR2 (germline): MNHEY, SMNVEV (reference sequence). The ends were cut back, 8 bases at V and 2 bases at J, with 9 bases in the middle. The CDR3 runs to 12 residues. The CDR3 loop is CASRTVNYGYTF. CDR3 bases: TGTGCCAGCCGGACAGTCAACTATGGCTACACCTTC.

V and J are TRBV20-1 and TRBJ2-5, with 9 positions matching TRBD2. Germline values: CDR1 DFQATT, CDR2 SNEGSKA (reference sequence). V lost 0 bases, J lost 6 bases, and 11 bases stayed unmatched. This CDR3 is built from 16 residues. DNA of the CDR3: TGCAGTGCTAGAGATGCCCAGCGGGGGGTCCGGAAGACCCAGTACTTC. The encoded protein is CSARDAQRGVRKTQYF.

This chain links TRBV12-3 or TRBV12-4 with TRBJ2-1; D is unclear. Matching the DNA end better, TRBJ2-7 makes the J call doubtful. This CDR3 region has 16 residues. CDR3 sequence (DNA): TGTGCCAGCAGTTTAGAAGGCAAGAGCTCCTACAATGAGCAGTACTTC. Its protein product is CASSLEGKSSYNEQYF.